The 9 T cell receptor beta chains below were found in one sample sequenced in a study of spatial heterogeneity in lung cancer. TCRdb ran MiXCR on the 5' RACE reads and lists one entry per CDR3 protein. The profile shows about 750 distinct CDR3 sequences, about two thirds of them singletons. Time point: blood at routine non-recurrence follow-up after resection. The source was PBMCs, collected at follow-up. The origin of the receptors is a female donor with early-stage non-small cell lung cancer.

This clonotype was counted a single time. This beta chain is a stray sequence in a library constructed for alpha chains; its clone size is not meaningful. In DNA form, the CDR3 reads TGTGCCAGCAGCCCTTCCCTAGCGGGGAGGAATGAGCAGTTCTTC. Translated, it gives CASSPSLAGRNEQFF. The rearrangement links TRBV3-1 to TRBJ2-1; TRBD2 matches 9 bases. V dropped 4 bases and J dropped 7; count of bases not matched to a gene: 8. Germline CDR1 reads LGHDT; CDR2 reads YNNKEL (reference sequence). The CDR3 totals 15 residues.

Regarding this clonotype: This beta chain appears as a stray read in a library generated for alpha chains; its size is not informative. The J gene is TRBJ2-3, the V gene TRBV14, with D unclear. Germline-derived CDR1 and CDR2 are SGHDN and FVKESK. V lost 3 bases and J lost 6, with 10 bases in between. The CDR3 loop spans 13 amino acids. CDR3 residues: CASSHRRSDTQYF. In DNA form, the CDR3 reads TGTGCCAGCAGCCATCGAAGGTCCGATACGCAGTATTTT. Full variable domain (rest looked up from reference TRBV14 and TRBJ2-3): EAGVTQFPSHSVIEKGQTVTLRCDPISGHDNLYWYRRVMGKEIKFLLHFVKESKQDESGMPNNRFLAERTGGTYSTLKVQPAELEDSGVYFCASSHRRSDTQYFGPGTRLTVL.

As to this clonotype: For a library built for alpha chains, this beta chain is a stray read; little rests on its size. The chain carries TRBV6-5 and TRBJ2-5; a possible D gene is TRBD2 (5 bases). CDR1 and CDR2 (germline): MNHEY, SVGAGI. V shed 0 bases and J shed 2 bases, with 10 bases lying between them. The CDR3 has 15 residues. CDR3 DNA sequence: TGTGCCAGCAGTTACTCGATCGGGATTCAAGAGACCCAGTACTTC. This translates into CASSYSIGIQETQYF.

A remark on this clonotype: Within a library made for alpha chains, this beta chain is off target, and its count is uninformative. The chain uses TRBV28 and TRBJ2-3; D gene ambiguous. Deletions cut 4 bases from V and 4 bases from J, with 3 bases between. This CDR3 contains 11 residues. Germline-derived CDR1 and CDR2 are MDHEN and SYDVKM. DNA for the CDR3: TGTGCCAGCAGTTCGGCAGATACGCAGTATTTT. It codes for CASSSADTQYF. Together with reference TRBV28 and TRBJ2-3, the CDR3 gives the full variable domain: DVKVTQSSRYLVKRTGEKVFLECVQDMDHENMFWYRQDPGLGLRLIYFSYDVKMKEKGDIPEGYSVSREKKERFSLILESASTNQTSMYLCASSSADTQYFGPGTRLTVL.

As for this clonotype: This beta chain was picked up by a library intended for alpha chains and is off target, so its count carries little meaning. V is TRBV29-1 and J is TRBJ2-3; D gene ambiguous. CDR3 length: 14 residues. Germline CDR1 SQVTM, CDR2 ANQGSEA. V was shortened by 3 bases and J by 0 bases, with 10 bases between the two germline ends. CDR3 DNA: TGCAGCGTTGACCGGCCGGCGAGCACAGATACGCAGTATTTT. Encoded protein: CSVDRPASTDTQYF.

As regards this clonotype: Since the library was made to target alpha chains, this beta chain is a stray read and its abundance is not meaningful. The chain links TRBV2 to TRBJ2-1; 8 bases fit TRBD2. V lost 6 bases to trimming and J lost 4 bases; unmatched junction nucleotides: 8. CDR3 length: 15 amino acids. CDR1 and CDR2 from the germline V gene are SNHLY and FYNNEI. The CDR3 reads CASRLTSGPYNEQFF. The CDR3 DNA is TGTGCCAGCAGACTCACTAGCGGACCTTACAATGAGCAGTTCTTC.

Worth noting for this clonotype: This beta chain represents an off-target read in a library built for alpha chains; its size is of limited meaning. V gene TRBV12-3 or TRBV12-4 combines with J gene TRBJ2-7, with TRBD2 identical over 10 bases. The CDR3 runs to 14 residues. V was pared by 4 bases and J by 0 bases, with 0 bases of the junction left unmatched. CDR3 residues: CASSSSGSSYEQYF. CDR3 sequence (DNA): TGTGCCAGCAGTTCTAGCGGGAGCTCCTACGAGCAGTACTTC.

This clonotype was observed a handful of times. The library was prepared for alpha chains; this beta chain is a stray read, so its frequency means little. DNA for the CDR3: TGTGCCAGCAGCTTTCGCAGGGGCACCGGGGAGCTGTTTTTT. This translates into CASSFRRGTGELFF. The genes are TRBV7-3 and TRBJ2-2; possibly TRBD1 for D (6 bases). Germline lookup yields CDR1 SGHTA and CDR2 FQGTGA. The CDR3 sequence is 14 residues long. The ends were cut back, 3 bases at V and 4 bases at J, with 9 bases in the middle.

As concerns this clonotype: This beta chain is an unintended read in a library built for alpha chains; its size means little. The chain is built from TRBV20-1 and TRBJ2-3; D gene uncertain. Germline-derived CDR1 and CDR2 are DFQATT and SNEGSKA (reference sequence). This CDR3 is 17 amino acids long. Trimming cost V 6 bases and J 0 bases, with 22 bases left between them. CDR3 sequence: CSAALARTGASTDTQYF. CDR3 in DNA: TGCAGTGCCGCACTCGCCAGGACGGGCGCTAGCACAGATACGCAGTATTTT.